Listed below are T cell receptor beta chains from one sample, sequenced in a study of T cell repertoires in cytomegalovirus infection. Antigen specificity for these receptors is unknown. TCRdb re-called the reads with MiXCR, one entry per CDR3 protein. The top ten clones hold about an eighth of a sample with roughly 800,000 distinct CDR3 sequences, just under 30% of them seen once. This material consisted of cultured CD8+ T cells from PBMCs, taken from culture after CMV antigen stimulation. Receptors were obtained from a human donor in good health (CMV status not recorded). Some clones in this sample may be carry-over from other donors' samples. The CDR3 runs from the conserved cysteine through the conserved F or W. The order of the fields is V gene, J gene, clone size, D gene, CDR3 DNA, CDR3 protein. D genes are given only for firm matches. Rows give clone size only sometimes, using once, few, many, or a class for an expanded clone.

v_call: TRBV5-4
j_call: TRBJ1-2
clone_size: few
d_call: .
cdr3_nt: TGTGCCAGCAGCTTGGGGCAGGACTTAACGGGAGATGGCTACACCTTC
cdr3_aa: CASSLGQDLTGDGYTF

v_call: TRBV19
j_call: TRBJ1-6
clone_size: .
d_call: .
cdr3_nt: TGTGCCAGTAGTCCCTGGACGGGGTATAATTCACCCCTCCACTTT
cdr3_aa: CASSPWTGYNSPLHF

v_call: TRBV20-1
j_call: TRBJ1-1
clone_size: few
d_call: .
cdr3_nt: TGCAGTGCTAGAGCGCTTGGCGGCCGCGACACTGAAGCTTTCTTT
cdr3_aa: CSARALGGRDTEAFF

v_call: TRBV7-6
j_call: TRBJ2-2
clone_size: many
d_call: .
cdr3_nt: TGTGCCAGCAGCTTGAGTTGGGGGGGCAAAAACACCGGGGAGCTGTTTTTT
cdr3_aa: CASSLSWGGKNTGELFF

v_call: TRBV28
j_call: TRBJ2-3
clone_size: .
d_call: TRBD2
cdr3_nt: TGTGCCAGCAGTTTAGAGGCGGGGGGCGAGAGCACAGATACGCAGTATTTT
cdr3_aa: CASSLEAGGESTDTQYF

v_call: TRBV7-9
j_call: TRBJ2-5
clone_size: many
d_call: .
cdr3_nt: TGTGCCAGCAGCTTTCCGCCTACAGGGTTGGAGACCCAGTACTTC
cdr3_aa: CASSFPPTGLETQYF

v_call: TRBV4-1
j_call: TRBJ2-3
clone_size: .
d_call: .
cdr3_nt: TGCGCCAGCAGCCAAGTCACGGCCGGCACAGATACGCAGTATTTT
cdr3_aa: CASSQVTAGTDTQYF

v_call: TRBV3-1
j_call: TRBJ2-2
clone_size: few
d_call: TRBD1
cdr3_nt: TGTGCCAGCAGCGAAGAAGGGGGGACAGGGTTCACCGGGGAGCTGTTTTTT
cdr3_aa: CASSEEGGTGFTGELFF

v_call: TRBV10-3
j_call: TRBJ1-2
clone_size: .
d_call: .
cdr3_nt: TGTGCCATCCTAGGGCCGGCAAACTATGGCTACACCTTC
cdr3_aa: CAILGPANYGYTF

v_call: TRBV7-2
j_call: TRBJ2-1
clone_size: many
d_call: TRBD1
cdr3_nt: TGTGCCAGCAGCTTAGGGGACAGGGGCATGGATGAGCAGTTCTTC
cdr3_aa: CASSLGDRGMDEQFF

v_call: TRBV7-2
j_call: TRBJ1-3
clone_size: many
d_call: .
cdr3_nt: TGTGCCAGCAGCTGGGGACGGTCCTCTGGAAACACCATATATTTT
cdr3_aa: CASSWGRSSGNTIYF

v_call: TRBV2
j_call: TRBJ2-3
clone_size: few
d_call: TRBD2
cdr3_nt: TGTGCCAGCAGTGAATATCTAGCGGGGGGGCCAAGGACGCAGTATTTT
cdr3_aa: CASSEYLAGGPRTQYF

v_call: TRBV10-3
j_call: TRBJ1-1
clone_size: .
d_call: .
cdr3_nt: TGTGCCATCAGTGGTACGGGGACGGAGAACACTGAAGCTTTCTTT
cdr3_aa: CAISGTGTENTEAFF

v_call: TRBV6-5
j_call: TRBJ2-3
clone_size: .
d_call: .
cdr3_nt: TGTGCCAGCAGTTACTATCAGTTAGCCACAGATACGCAGTATTTT
cdr3_aa: CASSYYQLATDTQYF

v_call: TRBV7-9
j_call: TRBJ1-1
clone_size: .
d_call: TRBD1
cdr3_nt: TGTGCCAGCAGCCCAGCAGGACAGGGTGATTATCGCACTGAAGCTTTCTTT
cdr3_aa: CASSPAGQGDYRTEAFF

v_call: TRBV7-8
j_call: TRBJ1-4
clone_size: .
d_call: .
cdr3_nt: TGTGCCAGCAGCTTAGCGAACCGGATTAATGAAAAACTGTTTTTT
cdr3_aa: CASSLANRINEKLFF

v_call: TRBV7-6
j_call: TRBJ1-2
clone_size: many
d_call: TRBD1
cdr3_nt: TGTGCCAGCAGCACCCCCGGGACAGCGTCCGGCTACACCTTC
cdr3_aa: CASSTPGTASGYTF

v_call: TRBV19
j_call: TRBJ1-5
clone_size: few
d_call: .
cdr3_nt: TGTGCCAGTAGTATTCAGGTCACTCAGCCCCAGCATTTT
cdr3_aa: CASSIQVTQPQHF

v_call: TRBV4-1
j_call: TRBJ2-1
clone_size: many
d_call: TRBD2
cdr3_nt: TGCGCCAGCAGTTTCCCGCTAGCGGGCCCGACCTACAATGAGCAGTTCTTC
cdr3_aa: CASSFPLAGPTYNEQFF

v_call: TRBV27
j_call: TRBJ2-3
clone_size: .
d_call: .
cdr3_nt: TGTGCCGGCAGGGAGCCGACAGATACGCAGTATTTT
cdr3_aa: CAGREPTDTQYF

v_call: TRBV3-1
j_call: TRBJ2-2
clone_size: .
d_call: TRBD2
cdr3_nt: TGTGCCAGCAGCCAAGGAGATCAGGGAGGGTTCGGGGAGCTGTTTTTT
cdr3_aa: CASSQGDQGGFGELFF

v_call: TRBV10-3
j_call: TRBJ2-2
clone_size: .
d_call: TRBD2
cdr3_nt: TGTGCCATCAGAATGACTAGCGGGAAGAACACCGGGGAGCTGTTTTTT
cdr3_aa: CAIRMTSGKNTGELFF

v_call: TRBV4-1
j_call: TRBJ2-7
clone_size: few
d_call: .
cdr3_nt: TGTGCCAGCAGCCAAGATCGCTCCTACGAGCAGTACTTC
cdr3_aa: CASSQDRSYEQYF

v_call: TRBV7-9
j_call: TRBJ2-1
clone_size: .
d_call: TRBD1
cdr3_nt: TGTGCCAGCAGCCCACAGGGGAAGAGGGGCAATGAGCAGTTCTTC
cdr3_aa: CASSPQGKRGNEQFF

v_call: TRBV28
j_call: TRBJ1-1
clone_size: few
d_call: .
cdr3_nt: TGTGCCAGCAGTTTTCCGGGAGGAGGTCGCATGAACACTGAAGCTTTCTTT
cdr3_aa: CASSFPGGGRMNTEAFF

v_call: TRBV6-6
j_call: TRBJ1-1
clone_size: .
d_call: .
cdr3_nt: TGTGCCAGCAGTCGGATTACAGGTACGGACACTGAAGCTTTCTTT
cdr3_aa: CASSRITGTDTEAFF

v_call: TRBV6-8
j_call: TRBJ2-7
clone_size: .
d_call: .
cdr3_nt: TGTGCCAGCAGTTACAGTCAGGGAGTATTCGAGCAGTACTTC
cdr3_aa: CASSYSQGVFEQYF

v_call: TRBV7-3
j_call: TRBJ2-3
clone_size: .
d_call: .
cdr3_nt: TGTGCCAGCAGCTTATATTCCCCTGCCGGGGGCGGAACAGATACGCAGTATTTT
cdr3_aa: CASSLYSPAGGGTDTQYF